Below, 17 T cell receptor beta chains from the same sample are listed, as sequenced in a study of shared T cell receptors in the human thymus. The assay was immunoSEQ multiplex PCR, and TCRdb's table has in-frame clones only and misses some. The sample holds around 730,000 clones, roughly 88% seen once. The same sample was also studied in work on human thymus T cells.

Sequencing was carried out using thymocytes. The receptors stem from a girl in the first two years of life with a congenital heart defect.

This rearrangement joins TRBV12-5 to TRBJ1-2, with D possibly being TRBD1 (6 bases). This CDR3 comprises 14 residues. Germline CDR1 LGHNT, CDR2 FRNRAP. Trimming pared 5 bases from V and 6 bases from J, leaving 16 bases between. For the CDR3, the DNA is TGTGCTAGTGGTCCGACCACAGGGTACGATGGCTACACCTTC. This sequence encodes CASGPTTGYDGYTF.

The CDR3 DNA is TGTGCCTGGAGGAATTACCGTTTGGGACTAGCGGGGGCCAACTCCTACGAGCAGTACTTC. Its translation is CAWRNYRLGLAGANSYEQYF. V gene TRBV30 combines with J gene TRBJ2-7; 14 nucleotides match TRBD2. V dropped 3 bases and J dropped 0; count of bases not matched to a gene: 16. There are 20 residues in the CDR3. CDR1 is GTSNPN, CDR2 SVGIG, per germline (reference sequence).

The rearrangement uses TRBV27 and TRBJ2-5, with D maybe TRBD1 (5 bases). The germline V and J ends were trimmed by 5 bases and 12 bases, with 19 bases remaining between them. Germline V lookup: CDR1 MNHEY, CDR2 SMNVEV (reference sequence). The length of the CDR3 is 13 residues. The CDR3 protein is CASSSLQDALKYF. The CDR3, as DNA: TGTGCCAGCAGTAGCTTACAGGACGCCTTAAAGTACTTC.

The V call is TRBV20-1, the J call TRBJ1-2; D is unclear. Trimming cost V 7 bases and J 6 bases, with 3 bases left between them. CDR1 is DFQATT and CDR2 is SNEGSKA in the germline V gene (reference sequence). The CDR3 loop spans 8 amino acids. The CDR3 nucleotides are TGCAGTGGAGATGGCTACACCTTC. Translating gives CSGDGYTF.

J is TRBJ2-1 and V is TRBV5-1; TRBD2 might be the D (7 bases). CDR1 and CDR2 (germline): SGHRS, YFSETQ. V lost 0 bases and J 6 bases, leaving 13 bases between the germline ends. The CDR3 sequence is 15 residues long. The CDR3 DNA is TGCGCCAGCAGCTTGGTGGGGGGGGGCCCCAATGAGCAGTTCTTC. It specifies CASSLVGGGPNEQFF.

CDR3 protein: CASSVQDPNNEKLFF. The CDR3 nucleotides read TGTGCCAGCAGCGTACAGGACCCTAATAATGAAAAACTGTTTTTT. This chain links TRBV2 with TRBJ1-4; the D gene is possibly TRBD1 (5 bases). Germline CDR1 reads SNHLY; CDR2 reads FYNNEI. The V end was cut by 6 bases, the J end by 4 bases, with 15 bases between. This CDR3 is 15 amino acids long.

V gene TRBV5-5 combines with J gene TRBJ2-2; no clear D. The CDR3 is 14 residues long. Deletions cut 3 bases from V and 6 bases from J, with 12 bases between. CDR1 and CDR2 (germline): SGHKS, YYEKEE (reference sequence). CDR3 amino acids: CASSSPGFAGELFF. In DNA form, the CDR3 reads TGTGCCAGCAGCTCCCCAGGATTTGCCGGGGAGCTGTTTTTT.

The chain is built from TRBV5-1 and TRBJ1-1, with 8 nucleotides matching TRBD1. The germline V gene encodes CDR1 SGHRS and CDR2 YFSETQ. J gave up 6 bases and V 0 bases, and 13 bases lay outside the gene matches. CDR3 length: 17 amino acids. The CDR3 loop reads CASSLDENQGAHAEAFF. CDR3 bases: TGCGCCAGCAGCTTGGACGAGAACCAGGGGGCGCATGCTGAAGCTTTCTTT.

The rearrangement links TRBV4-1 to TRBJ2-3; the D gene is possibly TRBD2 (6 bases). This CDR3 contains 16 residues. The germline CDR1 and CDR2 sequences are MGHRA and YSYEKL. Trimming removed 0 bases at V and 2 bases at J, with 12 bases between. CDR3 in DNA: TGCGCCAGCAGCCAAGATCGGGCGGGACCCACAGATACGCAGTATTTT. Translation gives CASSQDRAGPTDTQYF.

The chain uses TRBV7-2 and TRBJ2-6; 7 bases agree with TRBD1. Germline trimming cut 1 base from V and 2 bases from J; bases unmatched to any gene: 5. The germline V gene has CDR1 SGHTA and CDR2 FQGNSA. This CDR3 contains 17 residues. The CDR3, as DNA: TGTGCCAGCAGCTTAGGACTCCAGGGGGCTGGGGCCAACGTCCTGACTTTC. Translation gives CASSLGLQGAGANVLTF.

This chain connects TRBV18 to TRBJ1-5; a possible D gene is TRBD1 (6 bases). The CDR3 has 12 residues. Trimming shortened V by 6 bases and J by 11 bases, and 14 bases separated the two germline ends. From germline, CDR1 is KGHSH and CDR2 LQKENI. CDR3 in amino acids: CASSPQQGAQHF. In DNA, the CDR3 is TGTGCCAGCTCTCCGCAACAGGGAGCCCAGCATTTT.

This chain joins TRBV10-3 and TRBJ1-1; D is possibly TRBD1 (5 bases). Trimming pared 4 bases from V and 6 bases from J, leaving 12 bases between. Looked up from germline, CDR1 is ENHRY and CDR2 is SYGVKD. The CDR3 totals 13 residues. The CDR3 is CAISGKGIAEAFF. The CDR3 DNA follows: TGTGCCATCAGTGGGAAGGGGATCGCTGAAGCTTTCTTT.

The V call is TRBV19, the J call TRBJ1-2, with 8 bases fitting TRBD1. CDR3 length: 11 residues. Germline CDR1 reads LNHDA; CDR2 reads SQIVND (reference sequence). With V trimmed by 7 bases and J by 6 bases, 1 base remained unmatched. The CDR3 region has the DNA TGTGCCAGTAAGGACAGGGATGGCTACACCTTC. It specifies CASKDRDGYTF.

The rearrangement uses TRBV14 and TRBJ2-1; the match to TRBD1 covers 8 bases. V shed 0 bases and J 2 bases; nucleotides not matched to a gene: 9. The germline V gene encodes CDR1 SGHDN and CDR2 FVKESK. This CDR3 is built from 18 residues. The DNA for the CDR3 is TGTGCCAGCAGCCAAGAAAAGGGCCAGGGGGCGGCCTACAATGAGCAGTTCTTC. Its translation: CASSQEKGQGAAYNEQFF.

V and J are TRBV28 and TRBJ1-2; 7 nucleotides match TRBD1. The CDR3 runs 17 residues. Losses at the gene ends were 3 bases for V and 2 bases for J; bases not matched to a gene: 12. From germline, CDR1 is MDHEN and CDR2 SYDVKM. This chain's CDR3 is CASSFHPGQAGNYGYTF. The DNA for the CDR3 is TGTGCCAGCAGTTTCCATCCCGGACAGGCAGGGAACTATGGCTACACCTTC.

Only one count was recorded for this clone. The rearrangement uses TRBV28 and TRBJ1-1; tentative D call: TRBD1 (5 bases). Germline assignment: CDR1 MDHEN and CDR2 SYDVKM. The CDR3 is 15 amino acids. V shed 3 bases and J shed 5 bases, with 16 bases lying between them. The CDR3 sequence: CASSLPPRPGTEAFF. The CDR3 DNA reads TGTGCCAGCAGTTTGCCTCCGAGGCCAGGGACTGAAGCTTTCTTT. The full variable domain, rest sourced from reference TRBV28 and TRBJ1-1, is DVKVTQSSRYLVKRTGEKVFLECVQDMDHENMFWYRQDPGLGLRLIYFSYDVKMKEKGDIPEGYSVSREKKERFSLILESASTNQTSMYLCASSLPPRPGTEAFFGQGTRLTVV.

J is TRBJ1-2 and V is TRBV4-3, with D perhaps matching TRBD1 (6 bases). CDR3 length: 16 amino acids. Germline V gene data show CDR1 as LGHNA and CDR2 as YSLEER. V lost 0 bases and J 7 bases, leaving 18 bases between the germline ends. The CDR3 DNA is TGCGCCAGCAGCCAAGACAAGTGCAGGGGAGGGGGTGGCTACACCTTC. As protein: CASSQDKCRGGGGYTF.